This TCR beta chain originates from a study of blood T cell repertoires in COVID-19. Seattle's cohort entered during active infection and was followed longitudinally. CDR3 length equals 18 residues. The V and J ends lost 1 base and 1 base, in that order; junction bases with no gene match: 7. CDR1 and CDR2 (germline): SGHAT, FQNNGV. TCRdb keeps only in-frame clones here, not all; method: immunoSEQ multiplex PCR. Among over 250,000 clones listed, about nine tenths were seen once. This TCR derives from a woman between 50 and 59 years old with COVID-19, enrolled during active disease. The sample taken for sequencing was peripheral blood. V gene TRBV11-2 combines with J gene TRBJ2-6; TRBD1 aligns across 7 bases. CDR3 sequence (DNA): TGTGCCAGCAGCTTAGGGGGGAACAGGGGATCTGGGGCCAACGTCCTGACTTTC. This codes for CASSLGGNRGSGANVLTF.